The 30 T cell receptor beta chains reported below all come from one sample, sequenced in a study of blood T cell repertoires in COVID-19. Here immunoSEQ multiplex PCR was the method, and the copy in TCRdb shows in-frame clones only, minus some. This sample has under 55,000 clones, with around 85% found just once. The source material was peripheral blood. These receptors were obtained from a human donor in a cohort sampled during active COVID-19.

V is TRBV12-3 or TRBV12-4 and J is TRBJ2-2; D is possibly TRBD1 (5 bases). Trimming took 6 bases from V and 4 from J, leaving 9 bases between them. This CDR3 contains 13 residues. CDR3 sequence: CASRRGSTGELFF. The CDR3 DNA sequence: TGTGCCAGCAGAAGGGGTAGCACCGGGGAGCTGTTTTTT.

The chain has TRBV5-1 and TRBJ2-5; maybe TRBD2 (6 bases). The V end lost 3 bases, the J end lost 4 bases, and 10 bases lay between the germline ends. The germline V gene has CDR1 SGHRS and CDR2 YFSETQ. The CDR3 loop spans 13 amino acids. CDR3 DNA: TGCGCCAGCAGCTCGGGACTTCTAGAGACCCAGTACTTC. Its translation is CASSSGLLETQYF.

This clone was counted a single time. CDR3 in DNA: TGTGCCTGGAGAGCCAATCCTTCTAATTCACCCCTCCACTTT. Protein product: CAWRANPSNSPLHF. This chain connects TRBV30 to TRBJ1-6; D ambiguous. Trimming took 3 bases from V and 6 from J, leaving 12 bases between them. CDR1 is GTSNPN and CDR2 is SVGIG in the germline V gene (reference sequence). The CDR3 covers 14 residues.

This clone was detected once. In DNA, the CDR3 is TGCGCCAGCAGCCCGGGACAGGGGGTTGGAAACACCATATATTTT. This codes for CASSPGQGVGNTIYF. The J gene is TRBJ1-3, the V gene TRBV5-1; 11 bases map to TRBD1. CDR1 is SGHRS and CDR2 is YFSETQ in the germline V gene. The CDR3 has 15 amino acids. With V trimmed by 4 bases and J by 3 bases, 3 bases remained unmatched.

This sequence joins TRBV9 and TRBJ2-2, with D uncertain. The CDR3 is made up of 16 amino acids. V dropped 4 bases and J dropped 1 base, with 14 bases sitting between them. CDR1 and CDR2 from the germline V gene are SGDLS and YYNGEE. The CDR3 bases are TGTGCCAGCAGCACCTTAGACATGTTGAACACCGGGGAGCTGTTTTTT. Its protein is CASSTLDMLNTGELFF.

V usage is TRBV9 and J usage is TRBJ1-1; 11 bases map to TRBD1. CDR1 is SGDLS, CDR2 YYNGEE, per germline. The V and J ends lost 3 bases and 1 base, in that order; junction bases with no gene match: 8. The CDR3 sequence is 17 residues long. CDR3 region: CASSEPFGQGANTEAFF. CDR3 nucleotide sequence: TGTGCCAGCAGCGAGCCCTTCGGACAGGGGGCGAACACTGAAGCTTTCTTT.

The gene calls are TRBV28 and TRBJ1-2; D remains ambiguous. This CDR3 is built from 14 residues. Germline V gene data show CDR1 as MDHEN and CDR2 as SYDVKM. With 5 bases removed from V and 4 bases from J, the gap between germline ends came to 14 bases. CDR3: CASSDGGVSYGYTF. CDR3 in DNA: TGTGCCAGCAGTGACGGTGGAGTATCCTATGGCTACACCTTC.

The CDR3 nucleotides read TGTGCCAGCAGTTTTGCAGGGCAGCAAGGAAACACCATATATTTT. Protein: CASSFAGQQGNTIYF. The V and J genes are TRBV6-6 and TRBJ1-3; D possibly corresponds to TRBD1 (5 bases). The V gene's germline CDR1 is MNHNY and CDR2 SVGAGI (reference sequence). V dropped 4 bases and J dropped 4 bases, with 14 bases sitting between them. This CDR3 has 15 amino acids.

The chain recombines TRBV6-6 with TRBJ2-1; TRBD2 matches 16 bases. With V trimmed by 8 bases and J by 7 bases, 8 bases remained unmatched. CDR1 MNHNY and CDR2 SVGAGI come from the germline V gene (reference sequence). CDR3 length: 16 residues. CDR3 DNA sequence: TGTGCCAGCGTACTAGGGACTAGCGGGGGGGATAATGAGCAGTTCTTC. Its protein product is CASVLGTSGGDNEQFF.

This chain's CDR3 is CASSQVLQAKANYGYTF. The CDR3 DNA reads as TGCGCCAGCAGCCAAGTCCTCCAGGCCAAAGCTAACTATGGCTACACCTTC. V is TRBV4-1 and J is TRBJ1-2; D remains unclear. V dropped 1 base and J dropped 0 bases, with 15 bases sitting between them. Germline CDR1 is MGHRA and CDR2 is YSYEKL. The CDR3 length is 17 residues.

The V and J genes are TRBV6-6 and TRBJ2-7, with a weak D call TRBD2 (6 bases). V was clipped by 8 bases and J by 5 bases, with 16 bases between them. This CDR3 comprises 13 residues. CDR1 is MNHNY, CDR2 SVGAGI, per germline (reference sequence). The CDR3 nucleotides read TGTGCCAGCTGGGGAGGCAGTCGGGACGAGCAGTACTTC. It yields the protein CASWGGSRDEQYF.

The chain uses TRBV5-6 and TRBJ1-1, with TRBD1 as a possible D gene (5 bases). The V and J ends lost 4 bases and 4 bases respectively, with 11 bases between them. The CDR3 consists of 13 residues. Germline assignment: CDR1 SGHDT and CDR2 YYEEEE. Written as DNA, the CDR3 is TGTGCCAGCAGCCGCCAGGGTGGCACTGAAGCTTTCTTT. This encodes CASSRQGGTEAFF.

This clone was detected once. V and J are TRBV19 and TRBJ1-1, with 7 positions matching TRBD1. In germline, CDR1 is LNHDA, CDR2 SQIVND (reference sequence). There are 15 residues in the CDR3. V was clipped by 5 bases and J by 1 base; unmatched bases: 7. CDR3 region: CASSLPGGANTEAFF. The CDR3 DNA sequence: TGTGCCAGTAGTCTCCCAGGGGGAGCGAACACTGAAGCTTTCTTT.

The V and J genes are TRBV13 and TRBJ1-1; no clear D. This CDR3 contains 14 residues. The germline V gene has CDR1 PRHDT and CDR2 FYEKMQ (reference sequence). Trimming cost V 7 bases and J 6 bases, with 18 bases left between them. For the CDR3, the DNA is TGTGCCAGCACCTTCTACGGACTAAGAGCTGAAGCTTTCTTT. It translates to CASTFYGLRAEAFF.

This clone was observed a handful of times. V usage is TRBV28 and J usage is TRBJ1-5; no definite D call. The CDR3 is 14 residues long. V was clipped by 4 bases and J by 7 bases, with 14 bases between them. Germline V CDR1 and CDR2: MDHEN, SYDVKM. DNA for the CDR3: TGTGCCAGCAGTTGGGAGGGAGGTGGGCAGCCCCAGCATTTT. Its protein product is CASSWEGGGQPQHF.

The chain recombines TRBV18 with TRBJ2-4; D may be TRBD2 (5 bases). Trimming shortened V by 3 bases and J by 8 bases, and 11 bases separated the two germline ends. CDR1 and CDR2 from the germline V gene are KGHSH and LQKENI. This CDR3 is built from 13 residues. The chain's CDR3 is CASSPGAGDIQYF. In DNA form, the CDR3 reads TGTGCCAGCTCACCGGGAGCCGGGGACATTCAGTACTTC.

The chain couples TRBV29-1 to TRBJ1-1, with D possibly matching TRBD1 (6 bases). This CDR3 has 13 amino acids. Trimming pared 7 bases from V and 1 base from J, leaving 13 bases between. Per germline, CDR1 SQVTM and CDR2 ANQGSEA. The DNA for the CDR3 is TGCAGCGCCCCCGGGACAAGGAACACTGAAGCTTTCTTT. Translated: CSAPGTRNTEAFF. Supplemented by reference TRBV29-1 and TRBJ1-1, the full variable domain reads SAVISQKPSRDICQRGTSLTIQCQVDSQVTMMFWYRQQPGQSLTLIATANQGSEATYESGFVIDKFPISRPNLTFSTLTVSNMSPEDSSIYLCSAPGTRNTEAFFGQGTRLTVV.

The CDR3 here is CASSLAQGRGAFF. The CDR3, as DNA: TGTGCCAGCAGCTTAGCCCAGGGGCGCGGAGCTTTCTTT. This chain connects TRBV7-2 to TRBJ1-1, with D perhaps TRBD1 (6 bases). V was cut by 0 bases and J by 10 bases, with 12 bases left in between. Germline CDR1 SGHTA, CDR2 FQGNSA. The CDR3 is made up of 13 amino acids.

This clone was counted once. The V call is TRBV7-9, the J call TRBJ2-3, with 8 nucleotides matching TRBD1. The CDR3 loop spans 14 amino acids. Germline V CDR1 and CDR2: SEHNR, FQNEAQ (reference sequence). J gave up 7 bases and V 2 bases, and 5 bases lay outside the gene matches. The CDR3 sequence is CASSLQGATYTQYF. CDR3 sequence (DNA): TGTGCCAGCAGCTTACAGGGGGCTACGTATACGCAGTATTTT.

The chain has TRBV9 and TRBJ2-5; TRBD1 matches at 7 bases. Germline V lookup: CDR1 SGDLS, CDR2 YYNGEE. V gave up 4 bases and J gave up 5 bases; unmatched junction bases: 5. This CDR3 spans 13 amino acids. In DNA, the CDR3 is TGTGCCAGCAGCTTGGGACAGTCGGAGACCCAGTACTTC. Encoded protein: CASSLGQSETQYF.

The genes are TRBV6-2 or TRBV6-3 and TRBJ2-7; 7 nucleotides align to TRBD1. This CDR3 has 15 amino acids. Germline V gene data show CDR1 as MNHEY and CDR2 as SVGEGT. Trimming cost V 2 bases and J 3 bases; bases outside gene matches: 7. The CDR3 bases are TGTGCCAGCAGTTACAGTCAGGGGGTTGGCTACGAGCAGTACTTC. Translation: CASSYSQGVGYEQYF.

This clone was seen a few times. The chain has TRBV19 and TRBJ1-5; TRBD1 matches at 9 bases. Germline CDR1 is LNHDA and CDR2 is SQIVND (reference sequence). Unmatched junction bases numbered 8, after V lost 6 bases and J lost 5 bases. The CDR3 sequence is 15 residues long. The CDR3 DNA is TGTGCCAGTAGCCCCGGGACAGGGAGGGATCAGCCCCAGCATTTT. Its protein product is CASSPGTGRDQPQHF.

The rearrangement uses TRBV5-1 and TRBJ1-1, with D unresolved. Between the trimmed V and J ends, which lost 0 bases and 2 bases, there was a span of 11 bases. Germline V CDR1 and CDR2: SGHRS, YFSETQ. The CDR3 length is 15 residues. CDR3 nucleotides: TGCGCCAGCAGCTTGGGTGACTTACCTAACACTGAAGCTTTCTTT. Translation: CASSLGDLPNTEAFF.

The V gene is TRBV5-1, the J gene TRBJ2-2; D remains ambiguous. From germline, CDR1 is SGHRS and CDR2 YFSETQ. Trimming took 5 bases from V and 1 from J, leaving 6 bases between them. The CDR3 consists of 13 residues. The CDR3 loop is CASRIQNTGELFF. CDR3 sequence (DNA): TGCGCCAGCAGAATTCAGAACACCGGGGAGCTGTTTTTT.

The J gene is TRBJ1-1, the V gene TRBV28; D gene uncertain. The CDR3 is made up of 14 amino acids. V shed 6 bases and J shed 4 bases, with 15 bases lying between them. The germline V gene encodes CDR1 MDHEN and CDR2 SYDVKM. CDR3 bases: TGTGCCAGCAGATCAATATCCGGAGGCACTGAAGCTTTCTTT. This codes for CASRSISGGTEAFF.

The chain couples TRBV25-1 to TRBJ1-2; the D gene is possibly TRBD1 (6 bases). The CDR3 is made up of 15 amino acids. V lost 7 bases to trimming and J lost 8 bases, with 23 bases between them. Per germline, CDR1 MGHDK and CDR2 SYGVNS. CDR3 in DNA: TGTGCCAGCAAGGCCCAGGGCGTGGACAGCTGGGGCTACACCTTC. Residues: CASKAQGVDSWGYTF.

This chain joins TRBV7-6 and TRBJ1-4; D is uncertain. Germline values: CDR1 SGHVS, CDR2 FNYEAQ. Trimming stripped 2 bases from V and 4 bases from J, with 11 bases between. The length of the CDR3 is 15 residues. The CDR3 DNA reads as TGTGCCAGCAGCTTACAACCCGGTTATAATGAAAAACTGTTTTTT. Protein sequence: CASSLQPGYNEKLFF.

J is TRBJ2-2 and V is TRBV5-1; 15 bases agree with TRBD2. This CDR3 contains 18 residues. Losses at the gene ends were 3 bases for V and 7 bases for J; bases not matched to a gene: 10. Germline V gene lookup returns CDR1 SGHRS and CDR2 YFSETQ. This CDR3 is CASSYGTSGRMRGGELFF. CDR3 nucleotide sequence: TGCGCCAGCAGCTACGGGACTAGCGGGAGGATGCGAGGCGGGGAGCTGTTTTTT.

The J gene is TRBJ2-7, the V gene TRBV5-1, with D possibly being TRBD2 (6 bases). The CDR3 spans 15 residues. The germline V gene has CDR1 SGHRS and CDR2 YFSETQ. V was cut by 0 bases and J by 6 bases, with 16 bases left in between. CDR3 nucleotide sequence: TGCGCCAGCAGCTTGGCCGATCGGGGGTTCGGCGAGCAGTACTTC. It is translated as CASSLADRGFGEQYF.

The V and J genes are TRBV6-5 and TRBJ2-7, with D perhaps TRBD2 (5 bases). The germline V and J ends were trimmed by 5 bases and 4 bases, with 9 bases remaining between them. The CDR3 consists of 12 residues. Germline V gives CDR1 MNHEY, CDR2 SVGAGI. The CDR3 nucleotides are TGTGCCAGCAGTCGGGATGTGTACGAGCAGTACTTC. Protein sequence: CASSRDVYEQYF.